This T cell receptor (beta chain) derives from a study of shared clonotypes between healthy human individuals. In its sample, this clone was seen a few times. Profiled with immunoSEQ multiplex PCR; TCRdb holds only in-frame clones, not every one. The sample contains around 940,000 clones, about three quarters of which appear only once. V lost 2 bases to trimming and J lost 7 bases; unmatched junction nucleotides: 8. The CDR3 loop spans 16 amino acids. Germline V gene lookup returns CDR1 SGHAT and CDR2 FQNNGV. The receptor comes from a young man in good health. The V and J genes are TRBV11-2 and TRBJ2-3; 11 bases match TRBD2. Sequenced: memory CD4+ T cells sorted from blood. Subset defined: CD45RA-negative fraction. CDR3 nucleotides: TGTGCCAGCAGCTTACTGACTAGCGGGACCAAACATACGCAGTATTTT. It is translated as CASSLLTSGTKHTQYF.